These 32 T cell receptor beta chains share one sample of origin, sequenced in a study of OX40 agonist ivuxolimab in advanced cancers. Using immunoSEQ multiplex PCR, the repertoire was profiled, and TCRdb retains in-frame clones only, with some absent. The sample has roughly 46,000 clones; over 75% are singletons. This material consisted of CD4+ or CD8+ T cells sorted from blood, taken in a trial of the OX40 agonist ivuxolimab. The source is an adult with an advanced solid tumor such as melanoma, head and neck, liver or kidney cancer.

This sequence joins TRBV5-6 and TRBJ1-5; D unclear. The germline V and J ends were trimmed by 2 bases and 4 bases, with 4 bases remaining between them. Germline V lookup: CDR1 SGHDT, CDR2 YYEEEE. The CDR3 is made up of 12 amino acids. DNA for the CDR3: TGTGCCAGCAGCTTCTATAATCAGCCCCAGCATTTT. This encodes CASSFYNQPQHF.

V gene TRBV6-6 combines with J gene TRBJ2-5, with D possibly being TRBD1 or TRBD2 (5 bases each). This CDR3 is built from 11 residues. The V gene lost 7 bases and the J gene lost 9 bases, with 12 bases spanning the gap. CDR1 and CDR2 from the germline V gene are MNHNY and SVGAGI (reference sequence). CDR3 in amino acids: CASTEGKAQYF. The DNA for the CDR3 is TGTGCCAGCACCGAGGGGAAGGCCCAGTACTTC.

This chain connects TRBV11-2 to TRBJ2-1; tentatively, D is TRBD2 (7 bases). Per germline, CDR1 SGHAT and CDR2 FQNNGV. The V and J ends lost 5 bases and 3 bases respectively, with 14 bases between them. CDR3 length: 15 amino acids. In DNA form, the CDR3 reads TGTGCCAGCAGCCCACAGGGAGGGTTCTACAATGAGCAGTTCTTC. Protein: CASSPQGGFYNEQFF.

The CDR3 loop is CASSRDGNLAGYTF. The CDR3 coding sequence is TGTGCCAGCAGCCGCGACGGTAATTTGGCTGGCTACACCTTC. The chain has TRBV7-9 and TRBJ1-2; D gene ambiguous. In germline, CDR1 is SEHNR, CDR2 FQNEAQ (reference sequence). This CDR3 is 14 amino acids long. The V gene lost 5 bases and the J gene lost 7 bases, with 17 bases spanning the gap.

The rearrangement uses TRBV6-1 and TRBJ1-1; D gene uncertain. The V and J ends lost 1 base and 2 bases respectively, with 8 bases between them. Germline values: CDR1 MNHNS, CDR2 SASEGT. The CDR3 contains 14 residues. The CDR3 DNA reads TGTGCCAGCAGTGAAGTGGCAGCCAACACTGAAGCTTTCTTT. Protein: CASSEVAANTEAFF.

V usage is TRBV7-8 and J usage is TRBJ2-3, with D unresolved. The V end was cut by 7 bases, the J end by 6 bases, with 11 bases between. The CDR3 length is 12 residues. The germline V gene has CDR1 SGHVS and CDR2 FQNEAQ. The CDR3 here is CASTLNVDTQYF. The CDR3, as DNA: TGTGCCAGCACCCTTAATGTGGATACGCAGTATTTT.

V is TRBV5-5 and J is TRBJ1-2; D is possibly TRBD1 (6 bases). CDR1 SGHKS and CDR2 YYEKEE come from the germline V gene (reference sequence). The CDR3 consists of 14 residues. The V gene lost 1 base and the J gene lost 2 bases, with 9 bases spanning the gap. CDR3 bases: TGTGCCAGCAGCTTGACAGGACAGAACTATGGCTACACCTTC. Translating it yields CASSLTGQNYGYTF.

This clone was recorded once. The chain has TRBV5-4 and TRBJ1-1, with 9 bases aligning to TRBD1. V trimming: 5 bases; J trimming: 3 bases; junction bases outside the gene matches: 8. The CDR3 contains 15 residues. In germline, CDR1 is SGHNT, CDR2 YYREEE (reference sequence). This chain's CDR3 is CASRAGGQGDTEAFF. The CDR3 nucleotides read TGTGCCAGCAGGGCGGGGGGACAGGGAGACACTGAAGCTTTCTTT.

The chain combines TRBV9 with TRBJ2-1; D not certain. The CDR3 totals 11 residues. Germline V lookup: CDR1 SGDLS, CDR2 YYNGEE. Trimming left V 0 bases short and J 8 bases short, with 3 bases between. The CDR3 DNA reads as TGTGCCAGCAGCGTAGATCATGAGCAGTTCTTC. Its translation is CASSVDHEQFF.

CDR3 residues: CASSDPHTSTDTQYF. The DNA of the CDR3 is TGTGCCAGCAGTGATCCGCATACTAGCACAGATACGCAGTATTTT. The chain links TRBV25-1 to TRBJ2-3; D uncertain. V lost 3 bases, J lost 0 bases, and 10 bases lay in between. Germline CDR1 MGHDK, CDR2 SYGVNS. There are 15 residues in the CDR3.

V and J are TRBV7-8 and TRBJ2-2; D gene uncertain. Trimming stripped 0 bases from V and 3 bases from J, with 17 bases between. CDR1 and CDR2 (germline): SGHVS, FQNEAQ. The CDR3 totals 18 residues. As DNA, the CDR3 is TGTGCCAGCAGCTTAGCGGCAAAATCCCAGGTTGACACCGGGGAGCTGTTTTTT. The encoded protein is CASSLAAKSQVDTGELFF.

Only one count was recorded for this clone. The CDR3 loop is CASSQGETGGVSLYEQYF. The CDR3, as DNA: TGCGCCAGCAGCCAAGGCGAAACAGGGGGCGTTTCCCTCTACGAGCAGTACTTC. This chain uses TRBV4-3 with TRBJ2-7; 9 positions match TRBD1. This CDR3 contains 18 residues. Germline V gene lookup returns CDR1 LGHNA and CDR2 YSLEER. V shed 1 base and J 3 bases; nucleotides not matched to a gene: 13.

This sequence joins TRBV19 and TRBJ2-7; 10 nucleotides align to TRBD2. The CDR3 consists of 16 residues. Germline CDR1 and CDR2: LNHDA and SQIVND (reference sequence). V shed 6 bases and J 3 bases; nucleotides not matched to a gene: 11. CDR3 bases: TGTGCCAGTAGCTTGGAAGAAACTAGCGGGATCTACGAGCAGTACTTC. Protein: CASSLEETSGIYEQYF.

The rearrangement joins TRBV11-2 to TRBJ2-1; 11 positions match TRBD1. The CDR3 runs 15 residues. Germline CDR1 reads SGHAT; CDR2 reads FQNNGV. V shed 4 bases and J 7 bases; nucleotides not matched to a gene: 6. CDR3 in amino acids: CASSWGQGESNEQFF. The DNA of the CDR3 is TGTGCCAGCAGCTGGGGACAGGGGGAATCAAATGAGCAGTTCTTC.

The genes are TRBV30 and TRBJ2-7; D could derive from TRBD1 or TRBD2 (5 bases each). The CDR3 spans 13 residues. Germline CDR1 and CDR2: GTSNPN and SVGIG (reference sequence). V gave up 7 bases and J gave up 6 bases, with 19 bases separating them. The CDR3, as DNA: TGTGCCTCTGGTTTTGGGGGTGGGCCCGAGCAGTACTTC. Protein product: CASGFGGGPEQYF.

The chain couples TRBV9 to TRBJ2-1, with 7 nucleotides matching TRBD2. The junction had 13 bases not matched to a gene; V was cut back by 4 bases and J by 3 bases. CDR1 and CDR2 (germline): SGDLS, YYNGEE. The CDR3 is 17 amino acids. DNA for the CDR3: TGTGCCAGCAGCCCCCCGGTGGGGGGGGAAGGCTACAATGAGCAGTTCTTC. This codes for CASSPPVGGEGYNEQFF.

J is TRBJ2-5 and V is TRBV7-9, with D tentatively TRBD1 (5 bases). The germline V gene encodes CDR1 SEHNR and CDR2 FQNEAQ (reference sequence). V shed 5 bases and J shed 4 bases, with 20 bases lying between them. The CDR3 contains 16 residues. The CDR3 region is CASSDSRQSTVETQYF. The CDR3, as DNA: TGTGCCAGCAGCGATTCTCGACAGAGTACGGTAGAGACCCAGTACTTC.

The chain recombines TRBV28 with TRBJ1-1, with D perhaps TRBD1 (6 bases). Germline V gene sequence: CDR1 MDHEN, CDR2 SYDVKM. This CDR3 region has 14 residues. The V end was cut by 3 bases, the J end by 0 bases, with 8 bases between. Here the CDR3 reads CASSLTGMNTEAFF. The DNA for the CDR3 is TGTGCCAGCAGTTTGACAGGCATGAACACTGAAGCTTTCTTT.

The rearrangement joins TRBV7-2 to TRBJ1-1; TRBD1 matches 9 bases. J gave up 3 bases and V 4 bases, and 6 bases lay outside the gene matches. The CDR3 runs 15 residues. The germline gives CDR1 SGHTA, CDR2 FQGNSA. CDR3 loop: CASSSGQGLHTEAFF. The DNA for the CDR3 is TGTGCCAGCAGCTCGGGACAGGGTCTACACACTGAAGCTTTCTTT.

This CDR3 is CASSLLGPGELFF. The DNA for the CDR3 is TGTGCCAGCAGCTTACTAGGGCCCGGGGAGCTGTTTTTT. V usage is TRBV11-2 and J usage is TRBJ2-2; D ambiguous. CDR1 is SGHAT, CDR2 FQNNGV, per germline. The CDR3 totals 13 residues. Between the trimmed V and J ends, which lost 2 bases and 6 bases, there was a span of 7 bases.

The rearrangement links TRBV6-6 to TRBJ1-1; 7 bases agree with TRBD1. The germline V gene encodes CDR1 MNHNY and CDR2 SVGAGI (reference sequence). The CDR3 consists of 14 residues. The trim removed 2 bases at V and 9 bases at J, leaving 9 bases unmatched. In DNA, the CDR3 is TGTGCCAGCAGTTACCGTTCTGGGACAGAAAAAGCTTTCTTT. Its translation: CASSYRSGTEKAFF.

The CDR3 DNA is TGCGCCAGCAGCCAAGACAACAGGGGCTACGAGCAGTACTTC. Translating it yields CASSQDNRGYEQYF. The gene calls are TRBV4-3 and TRBJ2-7; 7 nucleotides match TRBD1. The CDR3 runs to 14 residues. Germline-derived CDR1 and CDR2 are LGHNA and YSLEER. The junction had 2 bases not matched to a gene; V was cut back by 0 bases and J by 3 bases.

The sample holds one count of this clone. In DNA form, the CDR3 reads TGTGCCACCCAGGGGATAGCGCAGAATAATGAAAAACTGTTTTTT. This sequence encodes CATQGIAQNNEKLFF. The chain employs TRBV19 and TRBJ1-4, with TRBD1 as a possible D gene (6 bases). In germline, CDR1 is LNHDA, CDR2 SQIVND (reference sequence). V lost 10 bases and J lost 4, with 19 bases in between. The CDR3 totals 15 residues.

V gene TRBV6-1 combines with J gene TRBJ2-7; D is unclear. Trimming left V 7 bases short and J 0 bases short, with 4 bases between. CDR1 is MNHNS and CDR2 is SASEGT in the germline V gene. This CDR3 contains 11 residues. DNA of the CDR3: TGTGCCAGCACGGCCTCCTACGAGCAGTACTTC. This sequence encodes CASTASYEQYF.

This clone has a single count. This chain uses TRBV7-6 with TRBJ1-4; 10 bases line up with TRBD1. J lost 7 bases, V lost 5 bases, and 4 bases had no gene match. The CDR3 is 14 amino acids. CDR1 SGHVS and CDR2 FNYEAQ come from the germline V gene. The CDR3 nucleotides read TGTGCCAGCAGCCGGGGGACAGGGGTTGAAAAACTGTTTTTT. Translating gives CASSRGTGVEKLFF.

DNA for the CDR3: TGTGCCAGCAGTTCTGCCATTCCCCAGCATTTT. It encodes CASSSAIPQHF. This chain connects TRBV28 to TRBJ1-5, with D hard to call. The CDR3 loop spans 11 amino acids. Trimming removed 4 bases from V and 10 bases from J, with 8 bases in between. Per the germline V gene, CDR1 is MDHEN and CDR2 is SYDVKM.

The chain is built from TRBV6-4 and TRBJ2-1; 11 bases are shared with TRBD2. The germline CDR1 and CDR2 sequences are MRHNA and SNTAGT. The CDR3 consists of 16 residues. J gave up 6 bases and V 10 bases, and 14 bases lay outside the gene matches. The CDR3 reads CATLFATSGSGNEQFF. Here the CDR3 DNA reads TGTGCCACCCTATTCGCCACTAGCGGGAGTGGCAATGAGCAGTTCTTC.

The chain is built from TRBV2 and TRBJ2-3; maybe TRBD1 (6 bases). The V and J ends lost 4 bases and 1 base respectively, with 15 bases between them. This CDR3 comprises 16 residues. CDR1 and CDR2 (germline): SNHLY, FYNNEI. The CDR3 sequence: CASSANRDIGTDTQYF. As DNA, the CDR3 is TGTGCCAGCAGTGCAAACCGGGACATCGGCACAGATACGCAGTATTTT.

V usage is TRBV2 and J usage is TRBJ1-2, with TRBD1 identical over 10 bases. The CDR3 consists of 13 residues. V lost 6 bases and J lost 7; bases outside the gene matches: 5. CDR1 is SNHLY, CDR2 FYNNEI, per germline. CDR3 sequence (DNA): TGTGCCAGCAGCCCCGGACAGGGGGGTGGCTACACCTTC. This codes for CASSPGQGGGYTF.

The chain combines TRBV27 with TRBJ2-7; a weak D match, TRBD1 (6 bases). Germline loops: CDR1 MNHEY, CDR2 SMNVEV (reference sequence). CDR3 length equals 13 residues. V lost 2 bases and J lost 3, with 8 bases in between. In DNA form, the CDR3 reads TGTGCCAGCAGTTTAGGGACACACTACGAGCAGTACTTC. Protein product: CASSLGTHYEQYF.

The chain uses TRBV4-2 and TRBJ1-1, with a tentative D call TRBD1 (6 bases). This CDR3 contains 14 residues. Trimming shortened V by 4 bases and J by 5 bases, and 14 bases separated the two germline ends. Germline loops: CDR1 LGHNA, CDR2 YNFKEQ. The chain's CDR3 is CASSLDKTGTEAFF. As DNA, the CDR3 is TGTGCCAGCAGCCTAGATAAGACAGGAACTGAAGCTTTCTTT.

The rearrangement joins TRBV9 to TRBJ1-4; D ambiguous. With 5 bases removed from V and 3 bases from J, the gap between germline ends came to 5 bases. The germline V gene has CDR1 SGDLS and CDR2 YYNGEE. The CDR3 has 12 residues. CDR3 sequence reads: CASSSANEKLFF. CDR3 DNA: TGTGCCAGCAGTTCTGCTAATGAAAAACTGTTTTTT.